This T cell receptor beta chain was observed in a study of siplizumab effects on memory and regulatory T cells (dated by TCRdb to the late 2010s). About the full investigation: The effect of the anti-CD2 antibody siplizumab on alloreactive T-cell subsets was examined in allogeneic mixed lymphocyte reactions constructed from human PBMCs. Study-wide conclusions, independent of this receptor: Unstimulated naive T cells appeared to be more diverse than memory T cells, and naive cells seemed to make a substantial contribution to the alloresponse. About 75-96% of proliferating CD4+ or CD8+ clones could not be given a naive or memory phenotype. Because sequences at frequencies below about 10^-5 were poorly captured, only a minor fraction of alloreactive clones could be mapped back to unstimulated subsets. Whether proliferating Tregs from siplizumab cultures were suppressive was not functionally confirmed. Siplizumab significantly lowered the cumulative frequency of alloreactive sequences that could be traced to unstimulated CD4+ memory T cells. Of the alloreactive CD4+ clones that could be mapped, the Treg-derived share averaged around 64% with siplizumab compared with around 27% in control reactions.

Note on this clone: It lacks a known antigen. One end of the junction does not line up with germline, which may come from a read error.

The germline V gene (reference sequence) yields SSHAT for CDR1 and FNYEAQ for CDR2. Its CDR3 holds 13 amino acids, cysteine through phenylalanine. Only the CDR3 DNA is retained, 39 bases long and in frame from the first base. Sorted unstimulated T cells, along with proliferating T cells recovered from mixed lymphocyte reactions, underwent TCRbeta CDR3 sequencing. Fresh whole blood from some eleven HLA-typed healthy donors was used to isolate PBMCs. To map where alloreactive clones came from, CD4+ non-regulatory T cells in the unstimulated state were FACS-sorted. Libraries were made using the immunoSEQ multiplex PCR assay. Roughly 9.8 x 10^4 TCR templates per sample were assayed on the deep sequencing platform. Genomic DNA extracted from sorted T cells was used for TCRbeta CDR3 sequencing. As for the authors' bioinformatics: The R programming language was used for the clonal analysis of the TCRbeta CDR3 data. Alloreactive CD4+ and CD8+ clones were identified by comparing unstimulated samples to CFSE-low samples taken after the reaction. Regulatory or non-regulatory origin of alloreactive CD4+ clones was assigned by matching sequences to the sorted unstimulated Treg and non-Treg repertoires. This is the immuneACCESS table as TCRdb keeps it, with only in-frame sequences that have V and J called. A part of the clones is gone; compared with another copy, unresolved V genes explain less than half, and the rest is unexplained. Clonal size and the V and J genes are those of that table, whereas D and trimming came from the DNA. In all, the sample holds about 100,000 clones, and about nine tenths of those were seen once. Together, the top ten hold about 12% of the sample.

This receptor was taken from a human donor in good health. The chain is assembled from TRBV7-7 and TRBJ2-2; the D gene identity is not certain. Sequences were obtained from non-Treg CD4+ T cells sorted from blood. The sample's cell subset or site label, decoded: FACS-sorted unstimulated CD4+ non-regulatory T cells. The CDR3 has the sequence CASSPLRTGELFF. The nucleotide sequence reads TGTGCTAGCAGCCCTCTCCGGACCGGGGAGCTGTTTTTT.